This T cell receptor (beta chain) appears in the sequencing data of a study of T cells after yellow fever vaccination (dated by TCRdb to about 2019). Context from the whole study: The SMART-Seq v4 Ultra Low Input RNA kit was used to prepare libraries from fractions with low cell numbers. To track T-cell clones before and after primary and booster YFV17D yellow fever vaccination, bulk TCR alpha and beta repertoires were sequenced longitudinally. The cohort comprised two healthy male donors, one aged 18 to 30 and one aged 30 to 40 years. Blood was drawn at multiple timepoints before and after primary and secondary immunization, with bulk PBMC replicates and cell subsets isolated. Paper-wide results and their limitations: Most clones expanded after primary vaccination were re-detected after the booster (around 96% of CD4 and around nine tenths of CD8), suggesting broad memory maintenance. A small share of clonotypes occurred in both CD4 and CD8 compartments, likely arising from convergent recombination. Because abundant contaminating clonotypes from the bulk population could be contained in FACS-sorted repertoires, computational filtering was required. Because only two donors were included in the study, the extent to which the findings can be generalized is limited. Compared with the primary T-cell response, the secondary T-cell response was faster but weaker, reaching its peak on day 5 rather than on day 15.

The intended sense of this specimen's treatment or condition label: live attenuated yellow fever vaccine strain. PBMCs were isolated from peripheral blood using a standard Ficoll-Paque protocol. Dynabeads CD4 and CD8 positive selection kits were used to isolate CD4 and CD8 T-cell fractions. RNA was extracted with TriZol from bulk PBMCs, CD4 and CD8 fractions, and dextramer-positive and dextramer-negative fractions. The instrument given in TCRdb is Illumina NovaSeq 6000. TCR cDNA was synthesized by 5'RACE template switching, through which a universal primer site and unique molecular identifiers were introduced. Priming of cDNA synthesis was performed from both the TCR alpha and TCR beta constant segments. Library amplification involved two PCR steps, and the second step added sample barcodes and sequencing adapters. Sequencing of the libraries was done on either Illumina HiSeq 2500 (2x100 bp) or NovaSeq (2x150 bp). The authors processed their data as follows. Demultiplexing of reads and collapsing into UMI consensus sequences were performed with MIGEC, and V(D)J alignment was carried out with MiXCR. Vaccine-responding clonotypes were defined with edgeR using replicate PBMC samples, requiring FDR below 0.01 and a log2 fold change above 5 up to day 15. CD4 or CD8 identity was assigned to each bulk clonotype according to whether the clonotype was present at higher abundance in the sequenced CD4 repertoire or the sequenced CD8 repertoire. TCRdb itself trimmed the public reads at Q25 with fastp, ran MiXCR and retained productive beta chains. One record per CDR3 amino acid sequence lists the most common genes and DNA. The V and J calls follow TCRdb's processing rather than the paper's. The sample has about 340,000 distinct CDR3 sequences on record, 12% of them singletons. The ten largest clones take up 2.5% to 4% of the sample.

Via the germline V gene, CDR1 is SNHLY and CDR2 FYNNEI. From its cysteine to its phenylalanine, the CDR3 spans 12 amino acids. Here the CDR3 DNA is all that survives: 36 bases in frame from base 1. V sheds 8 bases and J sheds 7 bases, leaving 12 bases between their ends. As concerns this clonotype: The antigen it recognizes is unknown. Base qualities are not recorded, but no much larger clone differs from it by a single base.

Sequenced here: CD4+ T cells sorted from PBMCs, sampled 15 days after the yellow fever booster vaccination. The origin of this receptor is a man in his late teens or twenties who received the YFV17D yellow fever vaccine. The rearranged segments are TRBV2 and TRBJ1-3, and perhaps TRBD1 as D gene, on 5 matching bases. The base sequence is TGTGCCAGCCAGGGCCGCGGGAACACCATATATTTT. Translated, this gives CASQGRGNTIYF.